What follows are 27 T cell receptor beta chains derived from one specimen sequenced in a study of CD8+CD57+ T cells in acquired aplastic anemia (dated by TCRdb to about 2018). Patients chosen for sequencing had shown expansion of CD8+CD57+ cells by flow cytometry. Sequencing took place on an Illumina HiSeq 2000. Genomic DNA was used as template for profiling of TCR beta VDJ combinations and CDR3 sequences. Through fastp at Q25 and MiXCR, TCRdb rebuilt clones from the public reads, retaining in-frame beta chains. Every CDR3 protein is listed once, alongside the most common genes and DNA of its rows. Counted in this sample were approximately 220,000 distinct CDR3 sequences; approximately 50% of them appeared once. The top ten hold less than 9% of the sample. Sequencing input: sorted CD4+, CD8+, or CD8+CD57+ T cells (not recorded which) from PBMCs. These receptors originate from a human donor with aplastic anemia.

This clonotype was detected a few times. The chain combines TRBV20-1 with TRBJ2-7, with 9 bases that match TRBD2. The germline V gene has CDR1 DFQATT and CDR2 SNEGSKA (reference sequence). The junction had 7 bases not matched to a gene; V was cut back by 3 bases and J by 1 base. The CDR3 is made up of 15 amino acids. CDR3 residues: CSASPAGGLSYEQYF. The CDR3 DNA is TGCAGTGCTAGCCCAGCGGGGGGCCTTTCCTACGAGCAGTACTTC.

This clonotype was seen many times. The CDR3 sequence: CAWTPGYSNQPQHF. CDR3 DNA sequence: TGTGCCTGGACCCCAGGTTATAGCAATCAGCCCCAGCATTTT. The genes are TRBV30 and TRBJ1-5; D unresolved. V lost 4 bases, J lost 0 bases, and 10 bases lay in between. Germline CDR1 is GTSNPN and CDR2 is SVGIG (reference sequence). The CDR3 covers 14 residues.

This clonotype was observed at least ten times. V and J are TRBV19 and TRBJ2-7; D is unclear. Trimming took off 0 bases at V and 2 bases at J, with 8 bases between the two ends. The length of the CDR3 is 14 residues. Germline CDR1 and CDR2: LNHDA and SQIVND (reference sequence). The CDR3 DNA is TGTGCCAGTAGTATAGAGGCCAGTACCTACGAGCAGTACTTC. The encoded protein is CASSIEASTYEQYF.

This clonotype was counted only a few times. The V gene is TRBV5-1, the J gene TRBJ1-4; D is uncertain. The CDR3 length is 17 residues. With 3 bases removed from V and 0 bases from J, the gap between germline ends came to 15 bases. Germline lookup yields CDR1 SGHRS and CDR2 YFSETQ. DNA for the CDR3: TGCGCCAGCAGCTCGCCCCCCAGTGACCCAACTAATGAAAAACTGTTTTTT. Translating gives CASSSPPSDPTNEKLFF.

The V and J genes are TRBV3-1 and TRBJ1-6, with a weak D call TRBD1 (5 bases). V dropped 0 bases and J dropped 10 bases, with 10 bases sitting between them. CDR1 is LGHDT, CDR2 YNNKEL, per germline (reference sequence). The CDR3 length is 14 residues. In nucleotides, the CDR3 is TGTGCCAGCAGCCAAGATGGGGCCTCCTCACCCCTCCACTTT. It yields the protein CASSQDGASSPLHF.

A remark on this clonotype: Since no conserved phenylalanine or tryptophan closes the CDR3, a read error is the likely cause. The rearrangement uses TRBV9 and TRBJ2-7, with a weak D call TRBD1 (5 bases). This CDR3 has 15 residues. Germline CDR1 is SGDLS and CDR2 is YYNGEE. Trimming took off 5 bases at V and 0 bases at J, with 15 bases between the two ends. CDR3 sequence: CASSPTAIPSYEQYY. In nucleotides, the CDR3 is TGTGCCAGCAGTCCGACAGCCATACCCTCCTACGAGCAGTACTAC.

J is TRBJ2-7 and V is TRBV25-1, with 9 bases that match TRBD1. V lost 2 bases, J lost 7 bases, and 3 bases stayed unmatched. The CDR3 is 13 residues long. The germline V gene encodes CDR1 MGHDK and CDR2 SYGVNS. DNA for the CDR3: TGTGCCAGCAGTGAACCGGGACAGGGAGAGCAGTACTTC. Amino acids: CASSEPGQGEQYF.

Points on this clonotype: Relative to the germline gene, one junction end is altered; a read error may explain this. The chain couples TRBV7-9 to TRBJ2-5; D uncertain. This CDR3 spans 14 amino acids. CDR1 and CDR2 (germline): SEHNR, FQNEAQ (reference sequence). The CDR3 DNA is TGCGCCAGCAGCCAAGAAGAGTACCAAGAGACCCAGTACTTC. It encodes CASSQEEYQETQYF.

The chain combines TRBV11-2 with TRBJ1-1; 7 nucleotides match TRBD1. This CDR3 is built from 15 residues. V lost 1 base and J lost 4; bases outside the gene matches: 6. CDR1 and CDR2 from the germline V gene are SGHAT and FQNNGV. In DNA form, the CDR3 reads TGTGCCAGCAGCTTAGGGGATGACAGGGTCACTGAAGCTTTCTTT. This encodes CASSLGDDRVTEAFF.

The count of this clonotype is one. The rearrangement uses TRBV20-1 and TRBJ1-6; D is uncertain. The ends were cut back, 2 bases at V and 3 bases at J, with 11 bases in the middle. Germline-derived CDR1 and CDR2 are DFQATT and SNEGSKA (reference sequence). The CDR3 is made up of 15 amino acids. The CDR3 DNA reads TGCAGTGCTAGAAAGAGCTTGCTCTATAATTCACCCCTCCACTTT. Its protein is CSARKSLLYNSPLHF.

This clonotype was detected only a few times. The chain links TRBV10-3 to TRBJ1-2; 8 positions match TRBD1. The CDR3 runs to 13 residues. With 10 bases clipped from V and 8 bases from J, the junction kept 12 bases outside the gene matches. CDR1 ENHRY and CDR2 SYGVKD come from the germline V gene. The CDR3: CASQGDRSSGYTF. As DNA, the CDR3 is TGTGCCAGCCAAGGGGACAGGTCTTCAGGCTACACCTTC.

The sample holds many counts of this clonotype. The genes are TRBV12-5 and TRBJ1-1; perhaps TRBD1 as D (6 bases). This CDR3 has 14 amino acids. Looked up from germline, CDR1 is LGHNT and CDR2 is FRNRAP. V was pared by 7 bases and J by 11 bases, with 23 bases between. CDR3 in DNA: TGTGCTAGTGTTATCACGACTGGGGGGCATGGGGCTTTCTTT. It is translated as CASVITTGGHGAFF.

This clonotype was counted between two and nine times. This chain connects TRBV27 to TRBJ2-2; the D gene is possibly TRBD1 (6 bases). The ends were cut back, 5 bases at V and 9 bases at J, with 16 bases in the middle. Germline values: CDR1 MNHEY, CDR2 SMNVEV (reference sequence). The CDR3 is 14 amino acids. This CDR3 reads CASSISTGSRELFF. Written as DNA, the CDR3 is TGTGCCAGCAGTATTTCGACAGGCTCGAGGGAGCTGTTTTTT.

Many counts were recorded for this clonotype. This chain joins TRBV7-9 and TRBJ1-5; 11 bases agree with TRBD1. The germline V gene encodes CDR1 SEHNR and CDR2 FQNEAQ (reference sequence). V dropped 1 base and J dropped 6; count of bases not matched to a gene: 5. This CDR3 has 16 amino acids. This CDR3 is CASSLVGTGGVQPQHF. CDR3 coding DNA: TGTGCCAGCAGCTTAGTCGGGACAGGGGGGGTTCAGCCCCAGCATTTT.

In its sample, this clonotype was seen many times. CDR3 bases: TGCAGTGCCGGCAGCTCCTACGAGCAGTACTTC. Amino acids: CSAGSSYEQYF. This chain uses TRBV20-1 with TRBJ2-7; no definite D call. V was trimmed by 6 bases and J by 0 bases, leaving 6 bases between them. Germline loops: CDR1 DFQATT, CDR2 SNEGSKA (reference sequence). The CDR3 covers 11 residues.

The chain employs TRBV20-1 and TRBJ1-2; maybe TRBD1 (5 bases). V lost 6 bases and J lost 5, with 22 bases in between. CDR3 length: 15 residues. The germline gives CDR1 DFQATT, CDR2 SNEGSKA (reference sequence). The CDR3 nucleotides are TGCAGTGCCAATCTTCTGACGGGACTAGCGTATGGCTACACCTTC. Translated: CSANLLTGLAYGYTF.

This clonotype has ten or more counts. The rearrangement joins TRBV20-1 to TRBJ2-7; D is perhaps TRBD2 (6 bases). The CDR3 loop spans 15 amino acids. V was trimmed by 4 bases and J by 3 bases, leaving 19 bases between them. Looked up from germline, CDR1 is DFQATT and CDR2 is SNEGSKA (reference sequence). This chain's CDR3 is CSATSEWDSDYEQYF. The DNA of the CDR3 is TGCAGTGCTACCTCAGAGTGGGACTCAGACTACGAGCAGTACTTC.

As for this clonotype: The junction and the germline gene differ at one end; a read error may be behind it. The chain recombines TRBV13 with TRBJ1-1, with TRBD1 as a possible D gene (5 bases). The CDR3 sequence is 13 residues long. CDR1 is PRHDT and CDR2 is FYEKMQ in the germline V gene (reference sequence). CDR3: CASSLRGNSEAFF. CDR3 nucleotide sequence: TGTGCCAGCAGCTTACGGGGGAACAGTGAAGCTTTCTTT.

The CDR3 here is CASREARYNSPLHF. The CDR3 DNA follows: TGTGCCAGCCGAGAGGCGCGGTATAATTCACCCCTCCACTTT. The chain recombines TRBV19 with TRBJ1-6, with D hard to call. The CDR3 has 14 residues. Trimming took 9 bases from V and 4 from J, leaving 13 bases between them. Germline V gene sequence: CDR1 LNHDA, CDR2 SQIVND (reference sequence).

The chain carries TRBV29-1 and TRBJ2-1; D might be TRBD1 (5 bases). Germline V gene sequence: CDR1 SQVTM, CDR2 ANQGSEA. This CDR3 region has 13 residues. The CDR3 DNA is TGCAGTGTCCGACAGTTTACCCTCAATGAGCAGTTCTTC. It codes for CSVRQFTLNEQFF.

The CDR3 bases are TGTGCCAGCAGCTTAGCAGTTGCTCAGAACGAGCAGTACTTC. Protein: CASSLAVAQNEQYF. V gene TRBV25-1 combines with J gene TRBJ2-7; D gene ambiguous. Trimming pared 6 bases from V and 5 bases from J, leaving 17 bases between. Germline loops: CDR1 MGHDK, CDR2 SYGVNS. This CDR3 is built from 14 residues.

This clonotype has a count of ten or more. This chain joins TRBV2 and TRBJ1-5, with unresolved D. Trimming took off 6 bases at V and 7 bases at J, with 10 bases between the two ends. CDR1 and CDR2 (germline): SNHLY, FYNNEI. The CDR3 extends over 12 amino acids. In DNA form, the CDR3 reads TGTGCCAGCAGCAGCGGGCTCCAGCCCCAGCATTTT. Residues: CASSSGLQPQHF.

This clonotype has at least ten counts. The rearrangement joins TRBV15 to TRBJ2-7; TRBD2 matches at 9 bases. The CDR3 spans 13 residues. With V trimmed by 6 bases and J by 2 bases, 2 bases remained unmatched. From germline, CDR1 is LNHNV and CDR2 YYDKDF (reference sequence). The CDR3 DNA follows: TGTGCCACCAGGAAGCGGGGGGCCTACGAGCAGTACTTC. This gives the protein CATRKRGAYEQYF.

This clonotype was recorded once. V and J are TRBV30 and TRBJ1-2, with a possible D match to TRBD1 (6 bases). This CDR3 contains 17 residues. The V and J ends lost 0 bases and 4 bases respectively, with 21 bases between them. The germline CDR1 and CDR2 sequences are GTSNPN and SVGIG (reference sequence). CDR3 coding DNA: TGTGCCTGGAGTGTACGGGGGATGGGGGCCCGGAGCTATGGCTACACCTTC. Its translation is CAWSVRGMGARSYGYTF.

The CDR3 sequence: CSARRQDSPKTSEQYF. For the CDR3, the DNA is TGCAGTGCTAGGCGTCAGGACTCGCCTAAGACCTCCGAGCAGTACTTC. This chain joins TRBV20-1 and TRBJ2-7; a possible D gene is TRBD2 (5 bases). The germline V and J ends were trimmed by 3 bases and 6 bases, with 24 bases remaining between them. The CDR3 covers 16 residues. Germline V gives CDR1 DFQATT, CDR2 SNEGSKA (reference sequence).

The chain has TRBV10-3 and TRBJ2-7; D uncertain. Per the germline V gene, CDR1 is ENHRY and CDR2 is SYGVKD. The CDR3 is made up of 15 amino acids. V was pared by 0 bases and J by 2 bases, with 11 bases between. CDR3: CAISESTVGPYEQYF. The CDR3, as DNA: TGTGCCATCAGTGAGTCAACGGTTGGCCCCTACGAGCAGTACTTC.

CDR3 sequence: CASSRVGGGGTDTQYF. The CDR3 DNA reads as TGTGCCAGCAGCCGGGTTGGGGGGGGGGGCACAGATACGCAGTATTTT. The chain uses TRBV7-9 and TRBJ2-3; 7 bases are shared with TRBD2. The germline CDR1 and CDR2 sequences are SEHNR and FQNEAQ (reference sequence). The CDR3 extends over 16 amino acids. The junction had 9 bases not matched to a gene; V was cut back by 5 bases and J by 1 base.